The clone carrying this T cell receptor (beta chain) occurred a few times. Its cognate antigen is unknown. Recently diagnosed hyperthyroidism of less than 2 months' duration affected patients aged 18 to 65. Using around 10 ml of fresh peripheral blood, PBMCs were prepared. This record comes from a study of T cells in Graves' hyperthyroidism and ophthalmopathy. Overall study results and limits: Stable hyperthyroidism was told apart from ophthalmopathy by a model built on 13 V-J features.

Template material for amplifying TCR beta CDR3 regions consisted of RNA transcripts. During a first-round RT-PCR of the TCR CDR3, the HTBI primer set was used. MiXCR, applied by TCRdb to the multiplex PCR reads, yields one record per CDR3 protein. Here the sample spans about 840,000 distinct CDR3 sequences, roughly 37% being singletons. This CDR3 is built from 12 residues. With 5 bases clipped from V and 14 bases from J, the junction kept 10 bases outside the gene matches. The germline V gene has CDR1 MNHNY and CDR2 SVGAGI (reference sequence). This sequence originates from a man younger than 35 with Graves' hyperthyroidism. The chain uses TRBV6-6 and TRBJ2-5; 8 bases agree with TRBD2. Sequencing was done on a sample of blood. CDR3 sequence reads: CASSVQFGLAYF. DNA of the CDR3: TGTGCCAGCAGTGTACAATTCGGACTAGCTTACTTC.